This TCR beta chain was captured in a study of blood T cells in healthy people across ages. A second roughly 6 to 11 cycle PCR used barcoded and J-beta primers. TCRdb reprocessed the 5' RACE reads via MiXCR and lists one record per CDR3 protein. The sample has 700,000 or so distinct CDR3 sequences; 40% to 45% are singletons. About this clonotype itself: Its antigen remains unknown.

General study points: The study regarded diversity estimates from one million T cells as underestimates.

The CDR3 is made up of 15 amino acids. Germline V gene data show CDR1 as SNHLY and CDR2 as FYNNEI. Between the trimmed V and J ends, which lost 4 bases and 5 bases, there was a span of 16 bases. The specimen sequenced was blood. The chain combines TRBV2 with TRBJ2-3; the D gene is possibly TRBD2 (6 bases). The clonotype comes from an older man in good health. Here the CDR3 DNA reads TGTGCCAGCAGTGCGGAACGGATCGGGGGAGATACGCAGTATTTT. It encodes CASSAERIGGDTQYF.